This T cell receptor (beta chain) is from a study of technical replicates of blood from four donors. TCRdb's table, derived via immunoSEQ multiplex PCR, lists solely in-frame clones and lacks some. In the table there are about 94,000 clones, about 96% of which are singletons. J was trimmed by 4 bases and V by 0 bases; bases with no gene match: 8. Germline CDR1 and CDR2: LGHNA and YNFKEQ. This CDR3 has 16 amino acids. This receptor was obtained from a human donor in good health. The chain combines TRBV4-2 with TRBJ2-7, with TRBD2 identical over 8 bases. Sequencing was carried out using T cells isolated from PBMCs. The chain's CDR3 is CASSQDWSGSVYEQYF. CDR3 bases: TGTGCCAGCAGCCAAGACTGGAGCGGGAGTGTTTACGAGCAGTACTTC.